Listed below are T cell receptor beta chains from one sample, sequenced in a study of blood T cell repertoires in COVID-19. Produced via immunoSEQ multiplex PCR; TCRdb's table is partial and in-frame only. The data show under 300,000 clones, approximately 79% seen once. Specimen: peripheral blood. The receptors were sampled from a woman aged 40 to 50 with active or convalescent COVID-19. The CDR3 runs from the conserved cysteine through the conserved F or W. The D gene is left open where the match is weak. Rows give clone size only sometimes, using once, few, many, or a class for an expanded clone.

V gene,J gene,clone size,D gene,CDR3 DNA,CDR3 protein
TRBV7-6,TRBJ2-1,few,NA,TGTGCCAGCAGCTTAGGTCCGAGCTCCTACAATGAGCAGTTCTTC,CASSLGPSSYNEQFF
TRBV19,TRBJ2-3,NA,NA,TGTGCCAGTAGTAGAGGCTACACAGATACGCAGTATTTT,CASSRGYTDTQYF
TRBV19,TRBJ1-1,NA,NA,TGTGCCAGTAGTTCCGGGAGCGGGGTTCGCACTGAAGCTTTCTTT,CASSSGSGVRTEAFF
TRBV7-3,TRBJ2-1,NA,TRBD2,TGTGCCAGCAGCTTAGCCCTAGCGGGGGACTACAATGAGCAGTTCTTC,CASSLALAGDYNEQFF
TRBV28,TRBJ2-4,NA,TRBD1,TGTGCCAGCAGTGGGACCGGGACAGCCCTAACCAAAAACATTCAGTACTTC,CASSGTGTALTKNIQYF
TRBV19,TRBJ1-5,NA,TRBD1,TGTGCCAGTAGTCTTCTGGGACAGGGGGCATTAGGCAATCAGCCCCAGCATTTT,CASSLLGQGALGNQPQHF
TRBV12-5,TRBJ1-2,NA,TRBD1,TGTGCTAGTGGTTTGGTAGGAGGGGGCGGCCCGAACTATGGCTACACCTTC,CASGLVGGGGPNYGYTF
TRBV5-1,TRBJ1-6,NA,NA,TGCGCCAGCAGCTTGACAGGGAGGGACTCACCCCTCCACTTT,CASSLTGRDSPLHF
TRBV7-9,TRBJ2-7,NA,TRBD2,TGTGCCAGCAGCTTAGCTAGCATGGGACTAGCGGGGGCCCAGCAGTACTTC,CASSLASMGLAGAQQYF
TRBV5-3,TRBJ1-5,NA,TRBD1,TGTGCCAGAAGCCACCTCCAGGGGGCGAACAATCAGCCCCAGCATTTT,CARSHLQGANNQPQHF
TRBV9,TRBJ2-7,once,NA,TGTGCCAGCAGCTCCTCAACGAGCTCCTACGAGCAGTACTTC,CASSSSTSSYEQYF
TRBV10-3,TRBJ1-1,NA,TRBD1,TGTGCCATCAGTGAGGGACAGGGTGCTTTCTTT,CAISEGQGAFF
TRBV7-3,TRBJ2-1,NA,NA,TGTGCCAGCAGCCCATCCCCTAGCTCCTACAATGAGCAGTTCTTC,CASSPSPSSYNEQFF
TRBV5-1,TRBJ1-3,few,NA,TGCGCCTCGGCGGACAGCTCTGGAAACACCATATATTTT,CASADSSGNTIYF
TRBV10-3,TRBJ1-3,NA,TRBD1,TGTGCCATCAGTGAGGGGACAGTAACCTCTGGAAACACCATATATTTT,CAISEGTVTSGNTIYF
TRBV9,TRBJ2-6,many,NA,TGTGCCAGCAGCGTGGGGAGTCTCTCTGGGGCCAACGTCCTGACTTTC,CASSVGSLSGANVLTF
TRBV9,TRBJ2-2,NA,TRBD1,TGTGCCAGCAGGCAGGGGGCCGGGGAGCTGTTTTTT,CASRQGAGELFF
TRBV2,TRBJ1-1,NA,NA,TGTGCCAGCAAGAAGGACATGAACACTGAAGCTTTCTTT,CASKKDMNTEAFF
TRBV5-4,TRBJ1-1,NA,NA,TGTGCCACCAGCCCCGGAGGCACAACCACCACTGAAGCTTTCTTT,CATSPGGTTTTEAFF
TRBV6-5,TRBJ1-2,NA,NA,TGTGCCAGCAGTCCCTCGGGGTTCCGCTATGGCTACACCTTC,CASSPSGFRYGYTF
TRBV5-4,TRBJ1-2,NA,TRBD1,TGTGCCAGCAGCTCCAAGACAGGGAACTATGGCTACACCTTC,CASSSKTGNYGYTF
TRBV28,TRBJ2-3,NA,NA,TGTGCCAGCAGCCTCACTAGTTCCGGCAACACAGATACGCAGTATTTT,CASSLTSSGNTDTQYF
TRBV3-1/TRBV3-2,TRBJ2-2,NA,TRBD2,TGTGCCAGCAGCCTAGTAGCGGGGGGGCCGCGTACCGGGGAGCTGTTTTTT,CASSLVAGGPRTGELFF
TRBV7-2,TRBJ1-6,NA,TRBD1,TGTGCCAGCAGCGCAGGGACAGTTAATTCACCCCTCCACTTT,CASSAGTVNSPLHF
TRBV5-1,TRBJ2-5,NA,TRBD1,TGCGCCAGCAGCTTGGAACCATCAACAGGGGGCACCTCAGAGACCCAGTACTTC,CASSLEPSTGGTSETQYF
TRBV6-1,TRBJ1-2,NA,NA,TGTGCCAGCAGTGAAGAACTTGGAGGGGTGGATGGCTACACCTTC,CASSEELGGVDGYTF
TRBV24-1,TRBJ1-3,few,NA,TGTGCCACCAGTGACCCCTCCTCGGGCAGGGACACCATATATTTT,CATSDPSSGRDTIYF
TRBV28,TRBJ1-6,NA,TRBD1,TGTGCCAGCAGCCAAGGGACAGGGTATTCACCCCTCCACTTT,CASSQGTGYSPLHF
TRBV3-1/TRBV3-2,TRBJ2-3,NA,NA,TGTGCCAGCAGCCAAGTCCTTCTGGGCGGGGTGGGTGATACGCAGTATTTT,CASSQVLLGGVGDTQYF
TRBV6-5,TRBJ1-3,NA,NA,TGTGCCAGCAAACATTTCTCTGGAAACACCATATATTTT,CASKHFSGNTIYF
TRBV2,TRBJ1-2,NA,TRBD1,TGTGCCAGCAGTGAAATGGGACAGGGGGTAGATGGCTACACCTTC,CASSEMGQGVDGYTF
TRBV3-1/TRBV3-2,TRBJ1-2,NA,NA,TGTGCCAGCAGCCAATCTCCAGGGCGGGACTACACCTTC,CASSQSPGRDYTF
TRBV9,TRBJ1-3,NA,NA,TGTGCCAGCAGCGGAGTAGGAAACACCATATATTTT,CASSGVGNTIYF
TRBV10-3,TRBJ1-5,NA,NA,TGTGCCATCAGTGAGGCCTGGACAGCGAGAGATGGCAATCAGCCCCAGCATTTT,CAISEAWTARDGNQPQHF
TRBV5-6,TRBJ1-2,NA,NA,TGTGCCAGCAGCTCTGACAGTCATGGCTACACCTTC,CASSSDSHGYTF
TRBV11-2,TRBJ2-1,NA,TRBD2,TGTGCCAGCAGCCCCCTTAATCGCGGGGGGTTAAACAATGAGCAGTTCTTC,CASSPLNRGGLNNEQFF
TRBV2,TRBJ1-3,NA,NA,TGTGCCAGCAGTGAAGCGGAGGGGTACTCTGGAAACACCATATATTTT,CASSEAEGYSGNTIYF
TRBV18,TRBJ2-2,many,NA,TGTGCCAGCTCACCTTTGTCCGGGAACACCGGGGAGCTGTTTTTT,CASSPLSGNTGELFF
TRBV6-5,TRBJ1-2,NA,NA,TGTGCCAGCAGTTACCCGATAGGGGGTAACTATGGCTACACCTTC,CASSYPIGGNYGYTF
TRBV11-2,TRBJ2-5,NA,TRBD2,TGTGCCAGCAGCCCTGGAAGGACTAGCGGGGACGAGACCCAGTACTTC,CASSPGRTSGDETQYF
TRBV7-3,TRBJ1-2,few,NA,TGTGCCAGCAGCTTAACGTTCAGCGGACCCAATGGCTACACCTTC,CASSLTFSGPNGYTF
TRBV19,TRBJ1-4,few,TRBD1,TGTGCCAGTAGGAACAGGGGATTGACTAATGAAAAACTGTTTTTT,CASRNRGLTNEKLFF
TRBV7-6,TRBJ1-3,NA,NA,TGTGCCAGCAGCTACAGCTCTGGAAACACCATATATTTT,CASSYSSGNTIYF